Listed below are T cell receptor beta chains from one sample, sequenced in a study of vaccination and CD4 T cells after COVID-19. For these TCRs, the target antigens are not known. TCRdb used MiXCR to reprocess the PCR reads, holding one entry per CDR3 protein. The sample shows thousands of distinct CDR3 sequences, under 30% of them seen only once. The sequenced material came from CD4+ T cells from blood, cultured in vitro. The receptors here all came from a human donor in good health. Each CDR3 is given with its conserved first and last residue. D genes are given only for firm matches. Size is omitted from some rows. Given values are once, few, many or a class for expanded clones.

>.|TRBV11-2|TRBD2|TRBJ2-3
CASSLDELAGADTQYF
TGTGCCAGCAGCTTAGATGAACTAGCGGGAGCAGATACGCAGTATTTT
>medium-sized|TRBV20-1|.|TRBJ1-2
CSAREVGREGYTF
TGCAGTGCTAGAGAGGTGGGGAGGGAGGGCTACACCTTC
>few|TRBV19|.|TRBJ2-7
CASSMRGSSYEQYF
TGTGCCAGTAGTATGAGGGGGAGCTCCTACGAGCAGTACTTC
>few|TRBV6-1|TRBD1|TRBJ1-1
CASRPYTGGRAFF
TGTGCCAGCAGACCTTACACAGGGGGTCGAGCTTTCTTT
>.|TRBV19|TRBD1|TRBJ2-3
CASSMGTGPTDTQYF
TGTGCCAGTAGTATGGGGACAGGACCCACAGATACGCAGTATTTT
>few|TRBV10-3|.|TRBJ2-7
CAISAAGRGGEQYF
TGTGCCATCAGTGCCGCGGGTAGGGGAGGCGAGCAGTACTTC
>.|TRBV7-6|.|TRBJ1-3
CASSLAGGSGNTIYF
TGTGCCAGCAGCTTAGCAGGGGGCTCTGGAAACACCATATATTTT
>.|TRBV7-9|TRBD2|TRBJ2-1
CASSLAGAGVLNEQFF
TGTGCCAGCAGCTTAGCAGGTGCGGGAGTCTTAAATGAGCAGTTCTTC
>few|TRBV20-1|TRBD2|TRBJ2-1
CSARPLVGGPRVF
TGCAGTGCTAGGCCTTTGGTGGGAGGGCCCCGGGTCTTC
>medium-sized|TRBV6-2/TRBV6-3|TRBD1|TRBJ1-2
CASSYGVQGNTAYGYTF
TGTGCCAGCAGTTACGGGGTACAGGGGAACACCGCCTATGGCTACACCTTC
>few|TRBV20-1|TRBD1|TRBJ1-1
CSAQDRVTEAFF
TGCAGTGCCCAAGACAGGGTGACTGAAGCTTTCTTT
>few|TRBV19|TRBD1|TRBJ1-5
CASGGQGAYQPQHF
TGTGCCAGTGGGGGGCAGGGGGCGTATCAGCCCCAGCATTTT
>.|TRBV28|TRBD1|TRBJ2-7
CASSPSGQGAYEQYF
TGTGCCAGCAGCCCCTCCGGACAGGGGGCCTACGAGCAGTACTTC
>few|TRBV24-1|TRBD2|TRBJ2-3
CATSDFWTSGGTDTQYF
TGTGCCACCAGTGATTTCTGGACTAGCGGAGGCACAGATACGCAGTATTTT
>.|TRBV20-1|TRBD2|TRBJ2-1
CSAKSSGSYNEQFF
TGCAGTGCTAAATCCAGCGGGAGCTACAATGAGCAGTTCTTC
>.|TRBV20-1|.|TRBJ2-2
CSVPRTSNTGELFF
TGCAGTGTCCCTCGGACGTCGAACACCGGGGAGCTGTTTTTT
>.|TRBV5-4|.|TRBJ2-1
CASSLEPQGRDEQFF
TGTGCCAGCAGCTTGGAACCCCAGGGGAGGGATGAGCAGTTCTTC
>.|TRBV5-6|.|TRBJ2-5
CASSRVAGGETQYF
TGTGCCAGCAGCCGGGTCGCAGGCGGAGAGACCCAGTACTTC
>once|TRBV20-1|.|TRBJ2-5
CSANGDQETQYF
TGCAGTGCTAACGGGGACCAAGAGACCCAGTACTTC
>.|TRBV6-2/TRBV6-3|TRBD2|TRBJ2-1
CASMRRGGLAVLNEQFF
TGTGCCAGCATGCGTCGAGGGGGACTAGCGGTACTCAATGAGCAGTTCTTC
>.|TRBV7-3|TRBD2|TRBJ2-3
CASSSIAGVGTDTQYF
TGTGCCAGCAGCTCTATAGCGGGAGTGGGCACAGATACGCAGTATTTT
>.|TRBV5-1|.|TRBJ1-2
CASGTLIGYGYTF
TGCGCCAGCGGAACTCTAATCGGGTATGGCTACACCTTC
>.|TRBV7-6|TRBD1|TRBJ2-7
CASSPGQGVFYEQYF
TGTGCCAGCAGCCCGGGACAGGGGGTTTTCTACGAGCAGTACTTC